A single sample is the source of the 6 T cell receptor beta chains below, sequenced in a study of blood T cell repertoires in COVID-19. Profiling relied on immunoSEQ multiplex PCR, and the TCRdb table lists in-frame clones only, not all of them. This table has some 240,000 clones, around 84% appearing once. Specimen: PBMCs or T cells enriched from blood (not recorded which). These receptors all come from a man in his thirties or forties with acute COVID-19.

V gene TRBV5-4 combines with J gene TRBJ1-1, with unresolved D. Trimming took off 0 bases at V and 1 base at J, with 7 bases between the two ends. CDR3 size: 14 residues. Germline loops: CDR1 SGHNT, CDR2 YYREEE (reference sequence). The CDR3 loop reads CASSLDSWNTEAFF. As DNA, the CDR3 is TGTGCCAGCAGCTTGGACAGTTGGAACACTGAAGCTTTCTTT.

V and J are TRBV6-4 and TRBJ1-1, with D possibly TRBD1 on 5 matching bases. The CDR3 has 13 residues. The V gene's germline CDR1 is MRHNA and CDR2 SNTAGT. Trimming took off 7 bases at V and 5 bases at J, with 14 bases between the two ends. The CDR3 sequence: CASTSNGGTEAFF. The CDR3 nucleotides are TGTGCCAGCACCTCTAATGGGGGGACTGAAGCTTTCTTT.

This clone showed up just once. The chain carries TRBV9 and TRBJ1-1, with TRBD1 matching over 9 bases. There are 15 residues in the CDR3. CDR1 SGDLS and CDR2 YYNGEE come from the germline V gene. V shed 0 bases, J shed 1 base, and the junction held 1 base outside the gene matches. This chain's CDR3 is CASSVVQGANTEAFF. As DNA, the CDR3 is TGTGCCAGCAGCGTAGTACAGGGGGCGAACACTGAAGCTTTCTTT.

This clone was counted only a few times. The CDR3: CSVGERTGLEKLFF. DNA for the CDR3: TGCAGCGTTGGGGAAAGGACAGGGCTAGAAAAACTGTTTTTT. This sequence joins TRBV29-1 and TRBJ1-4; TRBD1 agrees at 8 bases. J gave up 8 bases and V 4 bases, and 9 bases lay outside the gene matches. Looked up from germline, CDR1 is SQVTM and CDR2 is ANQGSEA. The CDR3 consists of 14 residues. Complete variable domain (other parts from reference TRBV29-1 and TRBJ1-4): SAVISQKPSRDICQRGTSLTIQCQVDSQVTMMFWYRQQPGQSLTLIATANQGSEATYESGFVIDKFPISRPNLTFSTLTVSNMSPEDSSIYLCSVGERTGLEKLFFGSGTQLSVL.

The V call is TRBV11-2, the J call TRBJ2-1, with 9 bases lining up with TRBD1. The length of the CDR3 is 16 residues. Trimming took 0 bases from V and 9 from J; bases not matched to a gene: 9. CDR1 SGHAT and CDR2 FQNNGV come from the germline V gene. The CDR3, as DNA: TGTGCCAGCAGCTTAGATCGGGGGACAGGGCTTAGTGAGCAGTTCTTC. Translated, it gives CASSLDRGTGLSEQFF. The whole variable domain, filled in from reference TRBV11-2 and TRBJ2-1, reads EAGVAQSPRYKIIEKRQSVAFWCNPISGHATLYWYQQILGQGPKLLIQFQNNGVVDDSQLPKDRFSAERLKGVDSTLKIQPAKLEDSAVYLCASSLDRGTGLSEQFFGPGTRLTVL.

This rearrangement joins TRBV19 to TRBJ1-2; 7 bases are a match to TRBD1. The germline gives CDR1 LNHDA, CDR2 SQIVND (reference sequence). V was clipped by 5 bases and J by 4 bases; unmatched bases: 10. CDR3 length equals 15 residues. This CDR3 reads CASSPPGQRGYGYTF. CDR3 nucleotide sequence: TGTGCCAGTAGTCCTCCGGGACAGCGAGGCTATGGCTACACCTTC.